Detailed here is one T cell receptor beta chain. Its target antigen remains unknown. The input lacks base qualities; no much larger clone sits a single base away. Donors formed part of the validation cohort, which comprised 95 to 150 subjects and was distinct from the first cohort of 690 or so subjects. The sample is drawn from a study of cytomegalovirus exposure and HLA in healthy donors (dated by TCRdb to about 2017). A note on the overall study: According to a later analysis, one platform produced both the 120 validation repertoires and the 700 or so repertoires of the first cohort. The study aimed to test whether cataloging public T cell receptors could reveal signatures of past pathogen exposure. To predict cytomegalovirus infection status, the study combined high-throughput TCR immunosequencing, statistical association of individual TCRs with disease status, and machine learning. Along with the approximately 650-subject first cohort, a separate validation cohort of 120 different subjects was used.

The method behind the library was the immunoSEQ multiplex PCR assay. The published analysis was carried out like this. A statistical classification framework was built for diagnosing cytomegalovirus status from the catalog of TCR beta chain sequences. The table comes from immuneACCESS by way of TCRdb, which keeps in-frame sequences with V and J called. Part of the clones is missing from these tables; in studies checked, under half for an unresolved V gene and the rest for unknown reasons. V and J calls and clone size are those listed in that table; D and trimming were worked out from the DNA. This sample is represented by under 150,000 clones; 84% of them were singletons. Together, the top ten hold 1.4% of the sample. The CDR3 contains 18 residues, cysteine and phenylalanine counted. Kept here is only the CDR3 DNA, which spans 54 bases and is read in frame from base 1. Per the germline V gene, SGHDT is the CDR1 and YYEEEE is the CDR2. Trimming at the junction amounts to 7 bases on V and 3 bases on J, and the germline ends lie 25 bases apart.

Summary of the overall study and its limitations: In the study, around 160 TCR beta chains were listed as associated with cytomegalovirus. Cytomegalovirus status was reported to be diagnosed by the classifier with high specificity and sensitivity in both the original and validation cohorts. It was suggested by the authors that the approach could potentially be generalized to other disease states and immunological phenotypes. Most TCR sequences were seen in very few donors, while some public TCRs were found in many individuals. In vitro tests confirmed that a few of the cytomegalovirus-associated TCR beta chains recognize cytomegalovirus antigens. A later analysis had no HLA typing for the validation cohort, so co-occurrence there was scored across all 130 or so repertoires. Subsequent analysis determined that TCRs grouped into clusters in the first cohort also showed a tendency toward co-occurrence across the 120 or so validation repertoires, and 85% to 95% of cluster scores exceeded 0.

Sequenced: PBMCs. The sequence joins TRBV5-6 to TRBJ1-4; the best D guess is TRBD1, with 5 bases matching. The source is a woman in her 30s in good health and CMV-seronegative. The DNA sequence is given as TGTGCCAGCGGACAATCCCCCGTGAGAGGTATCCCTAATGAAAAACTGTTTTTT. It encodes CASGQSPVRGIPNEKLFF.